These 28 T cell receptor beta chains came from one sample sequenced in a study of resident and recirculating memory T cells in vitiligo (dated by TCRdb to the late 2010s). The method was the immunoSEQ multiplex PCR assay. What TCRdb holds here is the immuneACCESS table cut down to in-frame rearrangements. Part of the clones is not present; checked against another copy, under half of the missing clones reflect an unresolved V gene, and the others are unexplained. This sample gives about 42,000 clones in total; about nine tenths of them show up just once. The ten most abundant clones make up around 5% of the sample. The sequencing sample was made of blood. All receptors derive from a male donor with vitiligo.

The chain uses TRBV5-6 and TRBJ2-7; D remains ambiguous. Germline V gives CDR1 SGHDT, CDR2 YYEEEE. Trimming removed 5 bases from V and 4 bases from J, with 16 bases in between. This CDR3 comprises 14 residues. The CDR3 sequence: CASRQLDTQYEQYF. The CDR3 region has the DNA TGTGCCAGCAGACAATTAGACACCCAGTACGAGCAGTACTTC.

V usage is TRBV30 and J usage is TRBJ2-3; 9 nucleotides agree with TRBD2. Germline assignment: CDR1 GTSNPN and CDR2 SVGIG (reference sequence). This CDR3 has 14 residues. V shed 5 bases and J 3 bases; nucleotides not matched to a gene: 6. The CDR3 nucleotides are TGTGCCTGGGAGTGGCTAGCGGGGACAGATACGCAGTATTTT. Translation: CAWEWLAGTDTQYF.

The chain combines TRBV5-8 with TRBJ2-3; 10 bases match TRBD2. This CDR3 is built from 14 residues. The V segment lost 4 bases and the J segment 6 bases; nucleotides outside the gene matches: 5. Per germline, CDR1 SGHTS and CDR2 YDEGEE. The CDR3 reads CASSRGLATDTQYF. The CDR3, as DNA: TGTGCCAGCAGCAGGGGACTAGCGACTGATACGCAGTATTTT.

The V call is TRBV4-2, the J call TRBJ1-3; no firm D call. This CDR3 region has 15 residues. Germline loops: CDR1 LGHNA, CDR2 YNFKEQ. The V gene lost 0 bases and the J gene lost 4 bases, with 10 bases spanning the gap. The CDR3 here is CASSQDRVVGNTIYF. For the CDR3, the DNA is TGTGCCAGCAGCCAAGATCGGGTTGTCGGAAACACCATATATTTT.

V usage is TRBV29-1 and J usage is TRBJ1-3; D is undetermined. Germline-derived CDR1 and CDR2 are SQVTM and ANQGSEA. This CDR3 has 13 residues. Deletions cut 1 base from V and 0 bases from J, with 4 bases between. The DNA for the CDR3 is TGCAGCGTTGAAGTCAACTCTGGAAACACCATATATTTT. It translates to CSVEVNSGNTIYF.

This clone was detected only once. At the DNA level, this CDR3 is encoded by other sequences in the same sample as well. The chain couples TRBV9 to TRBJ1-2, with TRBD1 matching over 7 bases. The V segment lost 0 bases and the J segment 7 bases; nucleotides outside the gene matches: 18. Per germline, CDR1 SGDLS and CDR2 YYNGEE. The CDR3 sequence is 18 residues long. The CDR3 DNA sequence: TGTGCCAGCAGCGTAGGTATAAGGGACAGCGCTCTTCTGGGTGGCTACACCTTC. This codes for CASSVGIRDSALLGGYTF.

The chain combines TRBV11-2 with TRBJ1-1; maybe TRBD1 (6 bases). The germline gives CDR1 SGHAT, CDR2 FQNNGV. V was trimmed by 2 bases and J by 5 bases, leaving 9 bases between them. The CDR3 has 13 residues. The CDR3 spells CASSLKQGTEAFF. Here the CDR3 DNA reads TGTGCCAGCAGCTTAAAACAGGGAACTGAAGCTTTCTTT.

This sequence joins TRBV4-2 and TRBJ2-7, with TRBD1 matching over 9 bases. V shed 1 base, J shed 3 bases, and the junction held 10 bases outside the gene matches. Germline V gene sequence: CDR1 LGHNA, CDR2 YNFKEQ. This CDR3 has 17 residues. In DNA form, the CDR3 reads TGTGCCAGCAGCCAAGGCGAAACAGGGGGCATTTACTACGAGCAGTACTTC. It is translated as CASSQGETGGIYYEQYF.

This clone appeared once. DNA of the CDR3: TGTGCCAGCAGAGGACAAGACCGAGCCCTTCCTGGAAACACCATATATTTT. Translation gives CASRGQDRALPGNTIYF. This chain links TRBV6-4 with TRBJ1-3, with D perhaps matching TRBD1 (5 bases). The V and J ends lost 6 bases and 2 bases respectively, with 20 bases between them. The V gene's germline CDR1 is MRHNA and CDR2 SNTAGT. This CDR3 is built from 17 residues.

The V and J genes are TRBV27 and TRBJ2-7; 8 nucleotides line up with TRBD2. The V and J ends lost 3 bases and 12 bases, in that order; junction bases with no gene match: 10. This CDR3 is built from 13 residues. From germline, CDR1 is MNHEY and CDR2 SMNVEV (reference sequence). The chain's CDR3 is CASSLRDGGVSYF. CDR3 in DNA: TGTGCCAGCAGTTTGCGGGACGGGGGGGTCTCGTACTTC.

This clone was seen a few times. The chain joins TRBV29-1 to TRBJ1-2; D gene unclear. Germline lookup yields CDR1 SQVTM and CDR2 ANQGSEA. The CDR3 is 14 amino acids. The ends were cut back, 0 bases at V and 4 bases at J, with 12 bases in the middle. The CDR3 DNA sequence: TGCAGCGTTGAAGATGATGAGGGCGTCTATGGCTACACCTTC. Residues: CSVEDDEGVYGYTF. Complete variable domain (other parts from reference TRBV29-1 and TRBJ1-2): SAVISQKPSRDICQRGTSLTIQCQVDSQVTMMFWYRQQPGQSLTLIATANQGSEATYESGFVIDKFPISRPNLTFSTLTVSNMSPEDSSIYLCSVEDDEGVYGYTFGSGTRLTVV.

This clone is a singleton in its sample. The DNA of the CDR3 is TGTGCCAGTACCCTCGCCCCGGTGGTCTCTGGAAACACCATATATTTT. As protein: CASTLAPVVSGNTIYF. The chain links TRBV19 to TRBJ1-3, with D unclear. CDR1 and CDR2 (germline): LNHDA, SQIVND (reference sequence). V dropped 7 bases and J dropped 0 bases, with 16 bases sitting between them. CDR3 length: 16 amino acids. The variable domain in full, completed from reference TRBV19 and TRBJ1-3, reads DGGITQSPKYLFRKEGQNVTLSCEQNLNHDAMYWYRQDPGQGLRLIYYSQIVNDFQKGDIAEGYSVSREKKESFPLTVTSAQKNPTAFYLCASTLAPVVSGNTIYFGEGSWLTVV.

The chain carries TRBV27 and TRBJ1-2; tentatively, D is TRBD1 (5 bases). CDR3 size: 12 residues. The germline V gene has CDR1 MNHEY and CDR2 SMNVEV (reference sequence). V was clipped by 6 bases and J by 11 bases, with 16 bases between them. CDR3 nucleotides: TGTGCCAGCAGCCCGGATTGGGGGGGGTACACCTTC. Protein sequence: CASSPDWGGYTF.

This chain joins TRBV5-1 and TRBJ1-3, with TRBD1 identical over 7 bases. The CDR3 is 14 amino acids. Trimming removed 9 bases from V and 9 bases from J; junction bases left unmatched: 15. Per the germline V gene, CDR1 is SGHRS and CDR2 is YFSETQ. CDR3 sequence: CATSPLTGSSTIYF. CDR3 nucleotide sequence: TGCGCCACCTCGCCCTTGACAGGGAGTAGCACCATATATTTT. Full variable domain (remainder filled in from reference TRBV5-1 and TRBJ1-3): KAGVTQTPRYLIKTRGQQVTLSCSPISGHRSVSWYQQTPGQGLQFLFEYFSETQRNKGNFPGRFSGRQFSNSRSEMNVSTLELGDSALYLCATSPLTGSSTIYFGEGSWLTVV.

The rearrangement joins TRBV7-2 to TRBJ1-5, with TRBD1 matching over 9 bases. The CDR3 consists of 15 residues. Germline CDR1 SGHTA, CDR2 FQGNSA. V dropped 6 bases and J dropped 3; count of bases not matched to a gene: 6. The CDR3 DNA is TGTGCCAGCAGTAGAACAGGGGGCCTCAATCAGCCCCAGCATTTT. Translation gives CASSRTGGLNQPQHF. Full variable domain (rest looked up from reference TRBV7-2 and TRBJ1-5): GAGVSQSPSNKVTEKGKDVELRCDPISGHTALYWYRQSLGQGLEFLIYFQGNSAPDKSGLPSDRFSAERTGGSVSTLTIQRTQQEDSAVYLCASSRTGGLNQPQHFGDGTRLSIL.

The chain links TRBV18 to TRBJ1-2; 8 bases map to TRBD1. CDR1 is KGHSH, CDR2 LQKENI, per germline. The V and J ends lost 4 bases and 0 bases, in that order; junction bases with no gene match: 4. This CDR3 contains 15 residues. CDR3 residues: CASSLRTGTNYGYTF. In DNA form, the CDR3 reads TGTGCCAGCTCACTCAGGACAGGGACTAACTATGGCTACACCTTC.

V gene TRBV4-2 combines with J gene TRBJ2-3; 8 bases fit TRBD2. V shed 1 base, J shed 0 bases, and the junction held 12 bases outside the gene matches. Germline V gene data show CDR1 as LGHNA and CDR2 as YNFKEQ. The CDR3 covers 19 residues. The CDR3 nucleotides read TGTGCCAGCAGCCAAGGTGAGGGGAGCGGGGGTGCTAGCACAGATACGCAGTATTTT. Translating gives CASSQGEGSGGASTDTQYF.

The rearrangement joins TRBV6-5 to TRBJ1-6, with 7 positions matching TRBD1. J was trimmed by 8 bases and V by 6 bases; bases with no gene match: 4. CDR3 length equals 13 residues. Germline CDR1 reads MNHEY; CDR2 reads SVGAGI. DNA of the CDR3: TGTGCCAGCAGAGACAGGGTTGATTCACCCCTCCACTTT. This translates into CASRDRVDSPLHF.

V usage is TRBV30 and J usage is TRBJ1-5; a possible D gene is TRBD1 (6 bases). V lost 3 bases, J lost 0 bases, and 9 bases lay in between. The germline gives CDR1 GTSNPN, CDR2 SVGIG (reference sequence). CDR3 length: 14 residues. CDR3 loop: CAWSRGNSNQPQHF. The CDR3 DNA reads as TGTGCCTGGAGCAGGGGAAATAGCAATCAGCCCCAGCATTTT. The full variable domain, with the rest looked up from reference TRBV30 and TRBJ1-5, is SQTIHQWPATLVQPVGSPLSLECTVEGTSNPNLYWYRQAAGRGLQLLFYSVGIGQISSEVPQNLSASRPQDRQFILSSKKLLLSDSGFYLCAWSRGNSNQPQHFGDGTRLSIL.

In DNA form, the CDR3 reads TGTGCCAGCAGTGAACCGGGGTCGTTTAATTCACCCCTCCACTTT. Its translation is CASSEPGSFNSPLHF. The rearrangement uses TRBV6-1 and TRBJ1-6, with no clear D. The V end lost 2 bases, the J end lost 6 bases, and 11 bases lay between the germline ends. This CDR3 spans 15 amino acids. Germline V gene data show CDR1 as MNHNS and CDR2 as SASEGT.

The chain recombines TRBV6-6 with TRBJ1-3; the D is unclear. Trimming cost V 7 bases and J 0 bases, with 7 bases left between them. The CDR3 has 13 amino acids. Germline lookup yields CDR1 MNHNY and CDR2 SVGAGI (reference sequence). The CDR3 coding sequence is TGTGCCAGCACCATGAGCTCTGGAAACACCATATATTTT. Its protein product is CASTMSSGNTIYF.

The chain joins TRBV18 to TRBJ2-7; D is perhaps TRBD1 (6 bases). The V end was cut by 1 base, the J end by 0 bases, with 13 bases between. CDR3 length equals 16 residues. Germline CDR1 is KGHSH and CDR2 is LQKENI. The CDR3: CASSPLSTGFSYEQYF. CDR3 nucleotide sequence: TGTGCCAGCTCACCACTATCGACAGGTTTCTCCTACGAGCAGTACTTC.

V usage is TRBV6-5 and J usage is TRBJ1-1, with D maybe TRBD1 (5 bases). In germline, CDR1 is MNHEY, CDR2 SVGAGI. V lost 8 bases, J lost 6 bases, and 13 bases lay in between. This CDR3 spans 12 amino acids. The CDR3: CASLGRGAEAFF. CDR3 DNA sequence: TGTGCCAGCCTCGGGCGGGGGGCTGAAGCTTTCTTT.

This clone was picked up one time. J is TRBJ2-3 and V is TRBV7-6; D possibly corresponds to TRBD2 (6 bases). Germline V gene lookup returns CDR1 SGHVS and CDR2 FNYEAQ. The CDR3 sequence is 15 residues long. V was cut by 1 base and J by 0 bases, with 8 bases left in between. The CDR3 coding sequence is TGTGCCAGCAGCTTAGGGGGGGTTAGCACAGATACGCAGTATTTT. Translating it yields CASSLGGVSTDTQYF.

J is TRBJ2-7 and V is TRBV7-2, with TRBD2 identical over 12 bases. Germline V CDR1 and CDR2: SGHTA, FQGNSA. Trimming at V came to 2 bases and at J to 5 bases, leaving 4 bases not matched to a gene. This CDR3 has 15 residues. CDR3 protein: CASSLHRLAGDEQYF. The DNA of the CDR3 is TGTGCCAGCAGCTTACATAGACTAGCGGGGGACGAGCAGTACTTC.

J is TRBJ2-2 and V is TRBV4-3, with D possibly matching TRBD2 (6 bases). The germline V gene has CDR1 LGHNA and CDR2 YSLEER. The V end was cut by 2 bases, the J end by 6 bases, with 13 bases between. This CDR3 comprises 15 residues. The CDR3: CASSQQGRGSGELFF. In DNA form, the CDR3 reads TGCGCCAGCAGCCAACAAGGACGGGGGTCCGGGGAGCTGTTTTTT.

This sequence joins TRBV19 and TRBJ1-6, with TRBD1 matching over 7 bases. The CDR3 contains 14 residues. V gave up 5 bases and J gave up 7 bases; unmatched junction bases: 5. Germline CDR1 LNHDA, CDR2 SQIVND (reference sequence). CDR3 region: CASSPGTANSPLHF. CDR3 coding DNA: TGTGCCAGTAGTCCCGGGACAGCCAATTCACCCCTCCACTTT.

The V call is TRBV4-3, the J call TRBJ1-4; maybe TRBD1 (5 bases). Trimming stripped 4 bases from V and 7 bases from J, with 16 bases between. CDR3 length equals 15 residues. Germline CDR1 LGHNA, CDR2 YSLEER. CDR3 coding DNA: TGCGCCAGCAGCCCACATGGCGGGGGAGGTGAAAAACTGTTTTTT. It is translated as CASSPHGGGGEKLFF.